These T cell receptor beta chains were read from a single sample in a study of blood T cell repertoires in COVID-19. The assay was immunoSEQ multiplex PCR, and TCRdb's table has in-frame clones only and misses some. This repertoire shows over 85,000 clones, about 72% found once; its top ten account for roughly a tenth. The sample consisted of peripheral blood. These receptors were taken from a man aged 60 to 75 with active or convalescent COVID-19. Both conserved end residues are part of each CDR3. Fields, in order: CDR3 protein, CDR3 DNA, J gene, D gene, clone size, V gene. A D gene is named only where the DNA matches it firmly. Not all rows give a size; the values are once, few, many and, for expanded clones, a class.

CDR3: CASSIGQGMGEKLFF
DNA: TGTGCCAGTAGTATTGGACAGGGGATGGGTGAAAAACTGTTTTTT
J: TRBJ1-4
D: TRBD1
size: NA
V: TRBV19

CDR3: CASSAGGQSNQPQHF
DNA: TGTGCCAGCAGTGCCGGGGGGCAAAGCAATCAGCCCCAGCATTTT
J: TRBJ1-5
D: NA
size: NA
V: TRBV7-2

CDR3: CASSELAGEVKVEQFF
DNA: TGTGCCAGCTCAGAATTAGCGGGAGAGGTCAAAGTTGAGCAGTTCTTC
J: TRBJ2-1
D: TRBD2
size: once
V: TRBV18

CDR3: CASLRNEQFF
DNA: TGTGCCAGCCTGCGGAATGAGCAGTTCTTC
J: TRBJ2-1
D: NA
size: once
V: TRBV2

CDR3: CASSSNPGTGVNNEQFF
DNA: TGTGCCAGCAGTTCCAATCCCGGGACAGGGGTTAACAATGAGCAGTTCTTC
J: TRBJ2-1
D: TRBD1
size: many
V: TRBV27

CDR3: CASSPLWGLAGGLSSYNEQFF
DNA: TGTGCCAGCAGTCCGCTTTGGGGACTAGCGGGAGGGCTCAGCTCCTACAATGAGCAGTTCTTC
J: TRBJ2-1
D: TRBD2
size: NA
V: TRBV28

CDR3: CASSLGNGRYNEQFF
DNA: TGCGCCAGCAGCTTGGGGAACGGGAGGTACAATGAGCAGTTCTTC
J: TRBJ2-1
D: TRBD2
size: NA
V: TRBV5-1

CDR3: CASSPGLDPRGGELFF
DNA: TGTGCCAGCAGCCCCGGACTGGACCCGAGAGGCGGGGAGCTGTTTTTT
J: TRBJ2-2
D: NA
size: NA
V: TRBV5-4

CDR3: CASSARDRGPKLFF
DNA: TGTGCCAGCAGCGCCCGGGACAGGGGGCCTAAACTGTTTTTT
J: TRBJ1-4
D: TRBD1
size: NA
V: TRBV7-8

CDR3: CASSQDAGRGYTF
DNA: TGCGCCAGCAGCCAAGATGCGGGACGAGGCTACACCTTC
J: TRBJ1-2
D: NA
size: once
V: TRBV4-1

CDR3: CASSSRTGGVAKNIQYF
DNA: TGTGCCAGCAGCTCTAGGACAGGGGGGGTAGCCAAAAACATTCAGTACTTC
J: TRBJ2-4
D: TRBD1
size: NA
V: TRBV11-2

CDR3: CASSELAGVPETQYF
DNA: TGCGCCAGCAGTGAGCTAGCGGGAGTCCCAGAGACCCAGTACTTC
J: TRBJ2-5
D: TRBD2
size: NA
V: TRBV10-2

CDR3: CATSDFPPSGSGSRNEQFF
DNA: TGTGCCACCAGTGATTTCCCCCCTAGCGGGAGTGGGTCCCGCAATGAGCAGTTCTTC
J: TRBJ2-1
D: TRBD2
size: once
V: TRBV24-1

CDR3: CASSLGTPNSGNTIYF
DNA: TGTGCCAGCAGCTTAGGGACACCTAACTCTGGAAACACCATATATTTT
J: TRBJ1-3
D: NA
size: NA
V: TRBV7-6

CDR3: CASSSGQGAWGTEAFF
DNA: TGTGCCAGCAGCTCTGGGCAGGGGGCGTGGGGGACTGAAGCTTTCTTT
J: TRBJ1-1
D: TRBD1
size: once
V: TRBV7-9

CDR3: CASSYSWGEDTGELFF
DNA: TGTGCCAGCAGTTACTCGTGGGGAGAGGACACCGGGGAGCTGTTTTTT
J: TRBJ2-2
D: NA
size: few
V: TRBV6-5

CDR3: CAISGGQDYEQYF
DNA: TGTGCCATCAGTGGAGGACAGGACTACGAGCAGTACTTC
J: TRBJ2-7
D: TRBD1
size: NA
V: TRBV10-3

CDR3: CASSYTGTGGWETQYF
DNA: TGTGCCAGCAGCTATACCGGGACAGGGGGCTGGGAGACCCAGTACTTC
J: TRBJ2-5
D: TRBD1
size: once
V: TRBV5-4

CDR3: CASSSIGDEQFF
DNA: TGCGCCAGCAGCTCCATCGGGGATGAGCAGTTCTTC
J: TRBJ2-1
D: NA
size: NA
V: TRBV5-1

CDR3: CASSRTGEGIQYF
DNA: TGTGCCAGCAGTCGGACAGGGGAGGGCATTCAGTACTTC
J: TRBJ2-4
D: TRBD1
size: once
V: TRBV12-3/TRBV12-4

CDR3: CASRRTSGVYF
DNA: TGTGCCAGCAGGAGGACCAGCGGCGTGTACTTC
J: TRBJ2-7
D: NA
size: NA
V: TRBV12-3/TRBV12-4

CDR3: CASSVAENQPQHF
DNA: TGTGCCAGCAGTGTGGCGGAGAATCAGCCCCAGCATTTT
J: TRBJ1-5
D: NA
size: NA
V: TRBV2

CDR3: CAWSYVAGEVGDTQYF
DNA: TGTGCCTGGAGTTATGTGGCGGGAGAGGTGGGAGATACGCAGTATTTT
J: TRBJ2-3
D: TRBD2
size: NA
V: TRBV30

CDR3: CASSSNRGLTEAFF
DNA: TGTGCCAGCAGTTCCAACAGGGGGCTCACTGAAGCTTTCTTT
J: TRBJ1-1
D: TRBD1
size: NA
V: TRBV6-5

CDR3: CASSIPPGQGDTEAFF
DNA: TGTGCCAGTAGTATCCCACCGGGACAGGGGGACACTGAAGCTTTCTTT
J: TRBJ1-1
D: TRBD1
size: NA
V: TRBV19

CDR3: CATSVAGTLEQFF
DNA: TGTGCCACCAGTGTCGCCGGGACACTTGAGCAGTTCTTC
J: TRBJ2-1
D: NA
size: NA
V: TRBV24-1

CDR3: CASSPGQGFMNTEAFF
DNA: TGTGCCAGCAGCCCAGGACAGGGGTTTATGAACACTGAAGCTTTCTTT
J: TRBJ1-1
D: TRBD1
size: NA
V: TRBV7-2

CDR3: CASSLLAGVRADTQYF
DNA: TGTGCCAGCAGCTTGCTAGCGGGAGTGAGGGCAGATACGCAGTATTTT
J: TRBJ2-3
D: TRBD2
size: NA
V: TRBV3-1/TRBV3-2

CDR3: CSASISGSLSYEQYF
DNA: TGCAGTGCTAGTATTAGCGGGAGTCTTTCCTACGAGCAGTACTTC
J: TRBJ2-7
D: TRBD2
size: few
V: TRBV20-1

CDR3: CASSPGLHNEQFF
DNA: TGTGCCAGCTCCCCGGGACTTCACAATGAGCAGTTCTTC
J: TRBJ2-1
D: NA
size: NA
V: TRBV18

CDR3: CASSQGLASSYNEQFF
DNA: TGCGCCAGCAGCCAAGGACTAGCGAGCTCCTACAATGAGCAGTTCTTC
J: TRBJ2-1
D: TRBD2
size: NA
V: TRBV4-3

CDR3: CASSQGGTIGELFF
DNA: TGTGCCAGCAGCCAGGGCGGGACTATCGGGGAGCTGTTTTTT
J: TRBJ2-2
D: TRBD2
size: NA
V: TRBV7-2

CDR3: CASSILGPGLQTNQPQHF
DNA: TGTGCCAGTAGTATCCTGGGGCCTGGGCTTCAAACCAATCAGCCCCAGCATTTT
J: TRBJ1-5
D: NA
size: NA
V: TRBV19

CDR3: CASSSGDTSASGNTIYF
DNA: TGCGCCAGCAGCTCTGGGGACACTTCAGCCTCTGGAAACACCATATATTTT
J: TRBJ1-3
D: NA
size: few
V: TRBV5-1

CDR3: CASSWTSGRTSEQFF
DNA: TGTGCCAGCAGTTGGACTAGCGGGCGGACGTCGGAGCAGTTCTTC
J: TRBJ2-1
D: TRBD2
size: NA
V: TRBV6-5

CDR3: CATSRGRSSYNSPLHF
DNA: TGTGCCACCTCGAGGGGGCGAAGCTCCTATAATTCACCCCTCCACTTT
J: TRBJ1-6
D: TRBD1
size: NA
V: TRBV15

CDR3: CASSSSYEQYF
DNA: TGTGCCAGCAGCAGCTCCTACGAGCAGTACTTC
J: TRBJ2-7
D: NA
size: NA
V: TRBV25-1

CDR3: CASSPRDYTYEQYF
DNA: TGCGCCAGCAGCCCGCGGGACTATACCTACGAGCAGTACTTC
J: TRBJ2-7
D: TRBD2
size: NA
V: TRBV5-1

CDR3: CASSPSGQTGGYTF
DNA: TGTGCCAGCAGCCCCTCGGGACAGACAGGTGGCTACACCTTC
J: TRBJ1-2
D: TRBD1
size: NA
V: TRBV3-1/TRBV3-2

CDR3: CASSSPGMNSYEQYF
DNA: TGTGCCAGCAGTTCCCCCGGGATGAACTCCTACGAGCAGTACTTC
J: TRBJ2-7
D: NA
size: NA
V: TRBV28

CDR3: CAISPSSGDQTQYF
DNA: TGTGCCATCTCGCCGTCTTCAGGGGATCAGACCCAGTACTTC
J: TRBJ2-5
D: NA
size: NA
V: TRBV6-5

CDR3: CASSPQLAGTDTQYF
DNA: TGTGCCAGCAGCCCCCAACTAGCAGGCACAGATACGCAGTATTTT
J: TRBJ2-3
D: NA
size: once
V: TRBV11-2

CDR3: CASSESGAGELFF
DNA: TGTGCCAGCAGTGAATCAGGGGCCGGGGAGCTGTTTTTT
J: TRBJ2-2
D: NA
size: NA
V: TRBV6-1

CDR3: CASSLESADTQYF
DNA: TGTGCCAGCAGCTTAGAGAGCGCAGATACGCAGTATTTT
J: TRBJ2-3
D: NA
size: NA
V: TRBV7-2

CDR3: CASSLDRGGWGEKLFF
DNA: TGTGCCAGCAGCCTGGACAGGGGAGGATGGGGTGAAAAACTGTTTTTT
J: TRBJ1-4
D: TRBD1
size: NA
V: TRBV4-2

CDR3: CASSLSAGPETQYF
DNA: TGCGCCAGCAGCTTGTCCGCAGGGCCAGAGACCCAGTACTTC
J: TRBJ2-5
D: NA
size: few
V: TRBV5-1

CDR3: CAISEAGQGAQTETQYF
DNA: TGTGCCATCAGTGAAGCGGGACAGGGGGCCCAAACAGAGACCCAGTACTTC
J: TRBJ2-5
D: TRBD1
size: NA
V: TRBV10-3

CDR3: CASSVSRGGSGANVLTF
DNA: TGCGCCAGCAGCGTATCCAGGGGCGGCTCTGGGGCCAACGTCCTGACTTTC
J: TRBJ2-6
D: NA
size: NA
V: TRBV4-1

CDR3: CASSPQPRTSGSYNEQFF
DNA: TGTGCCAGTAGTCCTCAACCCCGGACTAGCGGGAGCTACAATGAGCAGTTCTTC
J: TRBJ2-1
D: TRBD2
size: NA
V: TRBV19

CDR3: CASSLLGASSPLHF
DNA: TGTGCCAGCAGCTTGCTAGGGGCGAGTTCACCCCTCCACTTT
J: TRBJ1-6
D: NA
size: NA
V: TRBV5-6

CDR3: CASSEGDTIYF
DNA: TGTGCCAGCAGCGAGGGAGACACCATATATTTT
J: TRBJ1-3
D: NA
size: NA
V: TRBV7-9